A selection of T cell receptor beta chains follows, all from one sample in a study of T-cell memory formation after mild COVID-19. From the 5' RACE reads, TCRdb called clonotypes with MiXCR, one entry per CDR3 protein. The sample holds about 500,000 distinct CDR3 sequences, 20% seen once. Sample: PBMCs or a T cell subset sorted from them (not recorded which). The receptors were gathered from an adult woman who had mild COVID-19 (a few samples of this study predate the infection). Cell type and time point are not known. The CDR3 runs from the conserved cysteine through the conserved F or W. The order of the fields is clone size, V gene, CDR3 protein. Where a row states a size, it is once, few, many or the class of an expanded clone; other rows omit it.

size: NA; V: TRBV12-3/TRBV12-4; CDR3: CASSLAPAGMAYEQYF
size: NA; V: TRBV20-1; CDR3: CSARDLLEDYEQYF
size: NA; V: TRBV5-6; CDR3: CASSLLRSADYEQYF
size: NA; V: TRBV7-9; CDR3: CASSLPPGGTSGYNEQFF
size: few; V: TRBV23-1; CDR3: CASSDGTYSSGANVLTF
size: NA; V: TRBV7-2; CDR3: CASSLGNAGDTQYF
size: few; V: TRBV7-2; CDR3: CASSLAGGGGAEAFF
size: NA; V: TRBV5-1; CDR3: CASSPLGLETQYF
size: NA; V: TRBV25-1; CDR3: CAREPVRGTAEAFF
size: few; V: TRBV7-2; CDR3: CASSGSGRAQTQYF
size: many; V: TRBV3-1; CDR3: CASSRDGSNQPQHF
size: NA; V: TRBV7-9; CDR3: CAIPRGGTEAFF
size: NA; V: TRBV9; CDR3: CASSVDADITEAFF
size: few; V: TRBV3-1; CDR3: CASSQNPDSLYEQYF
size: NA; V: TRBV7-2; CDR3: CASSLGGAPGYGYTF
size: NA; V: TRBV24-1; CDR3: CATSDFGGGSTDTQYF
size: NA; V: TRBV4-2; CDR3: CASSQVQGFAGNYGYTF
size: NA; V: TRBV14; CDR3: CASSPTDEGLETQYF
size: NA; V: TRBV5-1; CDR3: CASSTYGGQPQHF
size: NA; V: TRBV19; CDR3: CASSIGLAVYEQYF
size: few; V: TRBV5-1; CDR3: CASSPFGGTGELFF
size: NA; V: TRBV4-2; CDR3: CASSQGGLAGWYQETQYF
size: few; V: TRBV12-3/TRBV12-4; CDR3: CASMPGRTDTQYF
size: NA; V: TRBV18; CDR3: CASDSGGEQFF
size: NA; V: TRBV9; CDR3: CASSVEVVGRGEQFF
size: few; V: TRBV7-9; CDR3: CASSAGVGGAYEQYF